Listed below are T cell receptor beta chains from one sample, sequenced in a study of blood T cell repertoires in COVID-19. Here immunoSEQ multiplex PCR was the method, and the copy in TCRdb shows in-frame clones only, minus some. Among 350,000 or so clones listed, roughly 90% were seen once. Sequenced material: PBMCs or T cells enriched from blood (not recorded which). The receptors stem from a woman aged 25 to 45 who had been exposed to COVID-19. Both conserved end residues are part of each CDR3. D genes are given only for firm matches. A clone size is listed for some rows: how often the clone was seen (once, few, many), or a class if it is expanded.

V,D,size,J,CDR3,DNA
TRBV6-6,TRBD2,once,TRBJ2-3,CASNPGLAGRGQYF,TGTGCCAGCAACCCGGGACTAGCGGGCCGTGGGCAGTATTTT
TRBV10-1,TRBD2,NA,TRBJ2-1,CASSATSAIGNEQFF,TGCGCCAGCAGTGCGACTAGCGCCATAGGGAATGAGCAGTTCTTC
TRBV5-4,NA,NA,TRBJ2-7,CASSVDRTYEQYF,TGTGCCAGCAGCGTCGACAGGACCTACGAGCAGTACTTC
TRBV27,TRBD2,NA,TRBJ2-1,CASSFAGGYNEQFF,TGTGCCAGCAGTTTTGCGGGAGGGTACAATGAGCAGTTCTTC
TRBV10-2,TRBD1,once,TRBJ1-5,CASSDRQGSDQPQHF,TGCGCCAGCAGTGACCGACAGGGTAGTGATCAGCCCCAGCATTTT
TRBV12-3/TRBV12-4,NA,NA,TRBJ2-7,CASSLSTGGQYF,TGTGCCAGCAGTTTGTCTACCGGGGGGCAGTACTTC
TRBV24-1,NA,once,TRBJ1-5,CATSDPGSNQPQHF,TGTGCCACCAGTGATCCGGGGAGCAATCAGCCCCAGCATTTT
TRBV28,TRBD1,NA,TRBJ1-5,CASSLGQGHQPQHF,TGTGCCAGCAGTTTAGGACAGGGCCATCAGCCCCAGCATTTT
TRBV7-6,NA,once,TRBJ1-5,CASSPEGRANQPQHF,TGTGCCAGCAGCCCCGAGGGCCGGGCGAATCAGCCCCAGCATTTT
TRBV27,NA,few,TRBJ1-4,CASSSLRESPEKLFF,TGTGCCAGCAGTTCCCTCAGGGAAAGCCCTGAAAAACTGTTTTTT
TRBV19,NA,NA,TRBJ1-3,CASSARTTVNTIYF,TGTGCCAGTTCGGCCCGAACTACTGTGAACACCATATATTTT
TRBV30,TRBD2,NA,TRBJ2-7,CAWNSGLAGIYEQYF,TGTGCCTGGAACAGTGGACTAGCGGGAATTTACGAGCAGTACTTC
TRBV12-5,TRBD1,NA,TRBJ2-1,CASGLAQTGTGFYNEQFF,TGTGCTAGTGGTTTGGCTCAAACCGGGACAGGGTTCTACAATGAGCAGTTCTTC
TRBV9,NA,NA,TRBJ2-5,CASSGRVQETQYF,TGTGCCAGCAGCGGTCGGGTCCAAGAGACCCAGTACTTC
TRBV19,TRBD1,NA,TRBJ1-2,CASSKQGAGNYGYTF,TGTGCCAGTAGCAAACAGGGGGCCGGGAACTATGGCTACACCTTC
TRBV19,TRBD1,NA,TRBJ1-5,CASSTGQRPYSNQPQHF,TGTGCCAGTAGTACGGGACAGCGTCCTTATAGCAATCAGCCCCAGCATTTT
TRBV14,NA,NA,TRBJ1-1,CASSRRRGADEAFF,TGTGCCAGCAGCCGGCGCAGGGGAGCAGATGAAGCTTTCTTT
TRBV18,TRBD1,NA,TRBJ1-5,CASSPNRAGGSNQPQHF,TGTGCCAGCTCACCGAACCGGGCAGGGGGTAGCAATCAGCCCCAGCATTTT
TRBV3-1/TRBV3-2,TRBD1,NA,TRBJ2-1,CASRDRGLDNEQFF,TGTGCCAGCAGAGACAGGGGGCTTGACAATGAGCAGTTCTTC
TRBV2,NA,NA,TRBJ2-4,CASRRGGDKAKNIQYF,TGTGCCAGCAGGCGAGGGGGGGATAAAGCCAAAAACATTCAGTACTTC
TRBV15,NA,NA,TRBJ1-3,CATSRAGTPRNTIYF,TGTGCCACCAGCAGAGCCGGGACACCAAGAAACACCATATATTTT
TRBV3-1/TRBV3-2,NA,NA,TRBJ2-3,CASSQGLSTDTQYF,TGTGCCAGCAGCCAAGGGCTGTCCACAGATACGCAGTATTTT
TRBV7-9,TRBD2,NA,TRBJ2-7,CASSYLAGASYEQYF,TGTGCCAGCAGCTACTTAGCGGGAGCGTCCTACGAGCAGTACTTC
TRBV9,NA,NA,TRBJ2-2,CASSVSAVNTGELFF,TGTGCCAGCAGCGTATCTGCAGTCAACACCGGGGAGCTGTTTTTT
TRBV28,TRBD1,NA,TRBJ1-2,CASTFPLTGASGYTF,TGTGCCAGCACTTTCCCCTTGACAGGGGCAAGTGGCTACACCTTC
TRBV10-3,NA,NA,TRBJ1-3,CALKSGLAGNTIYF,TGTGCCCTCAAATCAGGCCTGGCTGGAAACACCATATATTTT
TRBV28,NA,NA,TRBJ2-5,CASTIGGQETQYF,TGTGCCAGCACAATAGGGGGACAAGAGACCCAGTACTTC
TRBV21-1,NA,NA,TRBJ1-1,CASSKEIQGGTEAFF,TGTGCCAGCAGCAAAGAGATACAGGGGGGCACTGAAGCTTTCTTT
TRBV15,TRBD1,NA,TRBJ1-2,CATSRGGQGSYGYTF,TGTGCCACCAGCAGAGGAGGACAGGGGTCCTATGGCTACACCTTC
TRBV7-9,NA,NA,TRBJ1-5,CASSLASGGNQPQHF,TGTGCCAGCAGCTTAGCGTCAGGGGGCAATCAGCCCCAGCATTTT
TRBV7-9,NA,once,TRBJ2-2,CASSLELRENTGELFF,TGTGCCAGCAGCTTAGAGCTGCGGGAAAACACCGGGGAGCTGTTTTTT
TRBV19,NA,NA,TRBJ2-7,CASSNRDYEQYF,TGTGCCAGTAGTAACCGGGACTACGAGCAGTACTTC
TRBV3-1/TRBV3-2,TRBD2,NA,TRBJ2-5,CASSQGLAGGSGETQYF,TGTGCCAGCAGCCAAGGTCTAGCGGGAGGTTCCGGGGAGACCCAGTACTTC
TRBV6-4,NA,NA,TRBJ2-3,CASSDSADTDTQYF,TGTGCCAGCAGTGACTCGGCGGACACAGATACGCAGTATTTT
TRBV27,TRBD2,once,TRBJ2-4,CASSFSGTSGLLAKNIQYF,TGTGCCAGCAGTTTCTCCGGGACTAGCGGCTTATTAGCCAAAAACATTCAGTACTTC
TRBV10-3,NA,NA,TRBJ2-3,CAITDMSTDTQYF,TGTGCCATCACAGACATGAGCACAGATACGCAGTATTTT
TRBV6-6,TRBD1,NA,TRBJ1-2,CASKGGTGDYGYTF,TGTGCCAGCAAAGGAGGAACAGGGGACTATGGCTACACCTTC
TRBV27,NA,NA,TRBJ2-1,CASSPLAGSYNEQFF,TGTGCCAGCAGTCCCCTTGCGGGGTCCTACAATGAGCAGTTCTTC
TRBV14,TRBD2,NA,TRBJ2-5,CASSQDSMASGYQETQYF,TGTGCCAGCAGCCAAGATAGTATGGCTAGCGGTTACCAAGAGACCCAGTACTTC
TRBV3-1/TRBV3-2,NA,NA,TRBJ2-1,CASSPKARDSYFNEQFF,TGTGCCAGCAGCCCTAAGGCGCGAGACAGTTATTTCAATGAGCAGTTCTTC
TRBV6-5,NA,NA,TRBJ2-3,CASSSHYTDTQYF,TGTGCCAGCAGTTCCCACTACACAGATACGCAGTATTTT
TRBV5-1,NA,NA,TRBJ2-1,CASSPGWSSDNEQFF,TGCGCCAGCAGCCCCGGTTGGTCGAGTGACAATGAGCAGTTCTTC
TRBV5-1,NA,NA,TRBJ1-4,CASGASVRATNEKLFF,TGCGCCAGCGGAGCGTCCGTCAGGGCAACTAATGAAAAACTGTTTTTT
TRBV7-9,NA,NA,TRBJ2-2,CASRGGTGELFF,TGTGCCAGCAGGGGGGGCACCGGGGAGCTGTTTTTT
TRBV5-6,TRBD2,NA,TRBJ2-1,CASSLIGVAGVLNEQFF,TGTGCCAGCAGCTTGATTGGGGTAGCGGGAGTTCTCAATGAGCAGTTCTTC
TRBV5-1,TRBD2,NA,TRBJ2-1,CASSLVRSGLSSYNEQFF,TGCGCCAGCAGCTTGGTTCGTAGCGGGCTGAGCTCCTACAATGAGCAGTTCTTC
TRBV28,NA,NA,TRBJ2-7,CASRVSGSSGEQYF,TGTGCCAGCAGGGTGTCCGGGAGTTCGGGCGAGCAGTACTTC
TRBV7-6,TRBD2,NA,TRBJ2-2,CASSSHGTSGTKNTGELFF,TGTGCCAGCAGCTCCCACGGGACTAGCGGGACCAAGAACACCGGGGAGCTGTTTTTT
TRBV28,NA,NA,TRBJ2-7,CASSFKVGGAQGQYF,TGTGCCAGCAGTTTTAAGGTGGGAGGCGCCCAGGGGCAGTACTTC
TRBV28,NA,once,TRBJ2-1,CASSPPTDYNEQFF,TGTGCCAGCAGTCCTCCGACTGATTACAATGAGCAGTTCTTC
TRBV28,NA,NA,TRBJ1-2,CASSLIDRRRGNYGYTF,TGTGCCAGCAGTTTAATCGACCGCCGGCGGGGTAACTATGGCTACACCTTC
TRBV11-2,NA,NA,TRBJ2-7,CASSFTHYEQYF,TGTGCCAGCAGCTTTACACACTACGAGCAGTACTTC
TRBV3-1/TRBV3-2,TRBD2,once,TRBJ2-1,CASSQGLGTSSYNEQFF,TGTGCCAGCAGCCAGGGACTAGGAACGAGCTCCTACAATGAGCAGTTCTTC
TRBV5-1,NA,NA,TRBJ1-1,CASSLVGRNTEAFF,TGCGCCAGCAGCTTGGTGGGCAGGAACACTGAAGCTTTCTTT
TRBV28,TRBD2,once,TRBJ2-1,CASSSRTSVYNEQFF,TGTGCCAGCAGTTCCCGGACTAGCGTCTACAATGAGCAGTTCTTC
TRBV6-1,TRBD2,NA,TRBJ2-3,CASSEAGYLTSGSSDTQYF,TGTGCCAGCAGTGAAGCGGGCTACTTAACTAGCGGGAGCTCAGATACGCAGTATTTT
TRBV6-5,NA,NA,TRBJ2-1,CASAVSNEQFF,TGTGCCAGCGCGGTGTCGAATGAGCAGTTCTTC
TRBV4-2,NA,few,TRBJ1-4,CASSPVGGGITNEKLFF,TGTGCCAGCAGCCCAGTCGGCGGGGGAATAACTAATGAAAAACTGTTTTTT
TRBV5-1,NA,NA,TRBJ2-2,CASNPPQTGELFF,TGCGCCAGTAACCCGCCACAGACCGGGGAGCTGTTTTTT
TRBV18,TRBD1,NA,TRBJ2-1,CASSPQPGGPGYEQFF,TGTGCCAGCTCCCCTCAACCAGGGGGCCCTGGGTATGAGCAGTTCTTC